This T cell receptor beta chain was captured in a study of T cells in Graves' hyperthyroidism and ophthalmopathy. The PBMCs studied were ones that came from 10 ml fresh peripheral blood. Looked up from germline, CDR1 is WSHSY and CDR2 is SAAADI. After removal of 3 bases from V and 6 bases from J, the junction contained 6 bases not matched to a gene. The CDR3 length is 14 residues. TCR beta CDR3 regions were amplified from RNA. First-round RT-PCR targeting the TCR CDR3 was performed with the HTBI primer set. TCRdb redid the calling of the multiplex PCR reads with MiXCR, one entry per CDR3 protein. The data contain around 97,000 distinct CDR3 sequences, about half of them singletons.

The sequenced material came from blood. This rearrangement joins TRBV10-2 to TRBJ1-1, with 8 bases fitting TRBD1. The sequence was collected from a man in his forties with Graves' hyperthyroidism. In nucleotides, the CDR3 is TGCGCCAGCAGTGACAGGGGGCGCGAGTCTGAAGCTTTCTTT. This gives the protein CASSDRGRESEAFF.